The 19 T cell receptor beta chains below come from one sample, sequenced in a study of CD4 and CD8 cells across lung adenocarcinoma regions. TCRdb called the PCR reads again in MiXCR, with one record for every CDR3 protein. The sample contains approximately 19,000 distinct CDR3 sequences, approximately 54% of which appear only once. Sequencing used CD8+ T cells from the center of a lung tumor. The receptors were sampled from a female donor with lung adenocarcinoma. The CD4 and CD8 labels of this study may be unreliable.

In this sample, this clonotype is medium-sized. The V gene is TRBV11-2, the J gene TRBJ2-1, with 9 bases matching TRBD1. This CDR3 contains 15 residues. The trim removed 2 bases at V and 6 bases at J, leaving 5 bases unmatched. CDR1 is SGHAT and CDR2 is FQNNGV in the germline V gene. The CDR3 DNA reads TGTGCCAGCAGCTTATTCACGACAGGGGGCAATGAGCAGTTCTTC. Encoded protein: CASSLFTTGGNEQFF.

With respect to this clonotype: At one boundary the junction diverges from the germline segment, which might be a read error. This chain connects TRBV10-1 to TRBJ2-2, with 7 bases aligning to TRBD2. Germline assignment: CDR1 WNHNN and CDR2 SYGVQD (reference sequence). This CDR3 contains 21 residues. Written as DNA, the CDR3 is TGCGCCAGCAGTGAGAGTGAGTCGGGAGGCCGCCAGACCTCGAACACCGGGGCGCTGTATTTT. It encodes CASSESESGGRQTSNTGALYF.

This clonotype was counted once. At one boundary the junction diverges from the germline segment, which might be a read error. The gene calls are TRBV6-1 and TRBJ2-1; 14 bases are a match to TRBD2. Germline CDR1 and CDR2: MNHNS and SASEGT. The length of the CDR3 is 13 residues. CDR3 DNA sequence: TGTGCCAGCAGTGAAAGACTAGCGGGAGGGCCTGTCTTC. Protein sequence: CASSERLAGGPVF.

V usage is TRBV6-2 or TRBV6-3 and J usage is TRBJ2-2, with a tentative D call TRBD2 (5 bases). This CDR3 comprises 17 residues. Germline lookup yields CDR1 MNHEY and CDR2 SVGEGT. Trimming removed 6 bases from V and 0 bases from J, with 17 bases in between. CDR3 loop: CASSSYTTGTNTGELFF. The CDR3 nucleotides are TGTGCCAGCAGCTCTTATACTACGGGGACGAACACCGGGGAGCTGTTTTTT.

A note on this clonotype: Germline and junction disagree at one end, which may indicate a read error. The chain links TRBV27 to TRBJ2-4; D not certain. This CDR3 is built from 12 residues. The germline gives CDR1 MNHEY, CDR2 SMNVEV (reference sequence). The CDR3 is CAGRRLKNTQYF. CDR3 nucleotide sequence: TGTGCGGGCCGTCGCCTCAAAAACACTCAGTACTTT.

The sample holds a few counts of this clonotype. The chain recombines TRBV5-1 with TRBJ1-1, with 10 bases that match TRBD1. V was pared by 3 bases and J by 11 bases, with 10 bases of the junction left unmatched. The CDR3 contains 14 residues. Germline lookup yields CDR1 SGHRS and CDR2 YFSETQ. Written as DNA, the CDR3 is TGCGCCAGCAGCTCCTCCGGGACAGGGGTGAGTGCTTTCTTT. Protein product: CASSSSGTGVSAFF.

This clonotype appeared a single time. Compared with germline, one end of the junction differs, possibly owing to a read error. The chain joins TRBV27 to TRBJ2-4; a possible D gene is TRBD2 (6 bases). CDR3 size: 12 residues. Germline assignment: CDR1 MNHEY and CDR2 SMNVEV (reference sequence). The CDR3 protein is CAGIRAKDTQYF. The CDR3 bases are TGCGCGGGGATTCGAGCCAAAGACACGCAGTACTTC.

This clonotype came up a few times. For the CDR3, the DNA is TGCGCCAGCAGCCAAGAGGGAAGCGGGAGTAGAAGCGGGGAGCTGTTTTTT. Protein sequence: CASSQEGSGSRSGELFF. The rearrangement links TRBV4-1 to TRBJ2-2; TRBD2 matches 8 bases. Germline trimming cut 0 bases from V and 7 bases from J; bases unmatched to any gene: 10. CDR3 size: 17 residues. Germline V CDR1 and CDR2: MGHRA, YSYEKL.

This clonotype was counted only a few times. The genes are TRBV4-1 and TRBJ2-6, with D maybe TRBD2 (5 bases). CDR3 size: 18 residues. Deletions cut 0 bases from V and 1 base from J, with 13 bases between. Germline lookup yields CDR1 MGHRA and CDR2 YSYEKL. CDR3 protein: CASSQDPVGDSGANVLTF. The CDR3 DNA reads TGCGCCAGCAGCCAAGATCCCGTCGGGGATTCTGGGGCCAACGTCCTGACTTTC.

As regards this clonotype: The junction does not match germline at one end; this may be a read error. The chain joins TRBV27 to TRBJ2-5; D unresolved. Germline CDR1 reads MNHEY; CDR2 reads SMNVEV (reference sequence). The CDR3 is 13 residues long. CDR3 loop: CASRGCEEDTQYF. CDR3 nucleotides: TGTGCCAGCAGAGGGTGTGAAGAAGACACCCAGTACTTC.

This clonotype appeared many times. CDR3 nucleotide sequence: TGTGCCAGCAGCAGGGGGCTGGGCGGACGCTACAATGAGCAGTTCTTC. Its translation: CASSRGLGGRYNEQFF. This rearrangement joins TRBV7-2 to TRBJ2-1; 7 nucleotides agree with TRBD1. The germline gives CDR1 SGHTA, CDR2 FQGNSA. V lost 5 bases, J lost 3 bases, and 10 bases stayed unmatched. This CDR3 spans 16 amino acids.

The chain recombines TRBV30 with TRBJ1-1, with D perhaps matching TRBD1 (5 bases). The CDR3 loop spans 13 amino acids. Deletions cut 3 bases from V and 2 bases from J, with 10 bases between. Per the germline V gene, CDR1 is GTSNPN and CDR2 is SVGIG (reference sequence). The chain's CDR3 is CAWRTGTNTEAFF. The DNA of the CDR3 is TGTGCCTGGAGGACGGGGACCAACACTGAAGCTTTCTTT.

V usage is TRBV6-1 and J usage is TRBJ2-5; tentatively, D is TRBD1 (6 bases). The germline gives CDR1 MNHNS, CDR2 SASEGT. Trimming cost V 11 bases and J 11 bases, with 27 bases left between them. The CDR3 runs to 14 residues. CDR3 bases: TGTGCCGGGAGTGGGGGCTACGGCCACGGGACGCAGTACTTC. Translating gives CAGSGGYGHGTQYF.

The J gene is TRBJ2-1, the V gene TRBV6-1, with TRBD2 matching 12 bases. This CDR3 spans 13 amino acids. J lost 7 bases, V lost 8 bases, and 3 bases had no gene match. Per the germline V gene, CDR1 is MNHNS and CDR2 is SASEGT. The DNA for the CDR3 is TGTGCCAGCCGACTAGCGGGAGTGAATGAGCAGTTCTTC. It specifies CASRLAGVNEQFF.

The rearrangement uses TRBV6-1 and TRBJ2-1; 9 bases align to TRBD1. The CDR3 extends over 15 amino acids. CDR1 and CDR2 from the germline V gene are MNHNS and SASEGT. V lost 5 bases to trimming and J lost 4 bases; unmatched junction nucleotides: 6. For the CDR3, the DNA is TGTGCCAGCAGTAAACAGGGGGCGCTTTACAATGAGCAGTTCTTC. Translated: CASSKQGALYNEQFF.

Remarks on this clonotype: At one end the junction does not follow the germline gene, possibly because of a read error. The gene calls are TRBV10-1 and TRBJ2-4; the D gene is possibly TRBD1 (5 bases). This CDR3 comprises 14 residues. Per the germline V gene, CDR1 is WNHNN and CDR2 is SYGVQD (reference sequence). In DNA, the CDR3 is TGCGGCAGCAAGGGGCGGCGAGCCAAAAATACGCAGTACTTC. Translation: CGSKGRRAKNTQYF.

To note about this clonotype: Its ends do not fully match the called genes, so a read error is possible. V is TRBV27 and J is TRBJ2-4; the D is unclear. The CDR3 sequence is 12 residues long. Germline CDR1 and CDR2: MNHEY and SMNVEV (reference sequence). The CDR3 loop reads CAGSPGKDTQYF. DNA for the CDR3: TGTGCGGGCAGTCCAGGCAAAGATACTCAGTATTTC.

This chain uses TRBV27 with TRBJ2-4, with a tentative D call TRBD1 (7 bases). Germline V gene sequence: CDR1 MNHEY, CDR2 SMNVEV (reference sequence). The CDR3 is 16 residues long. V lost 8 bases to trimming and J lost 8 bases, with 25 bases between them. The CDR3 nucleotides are TGTGCCAGCGCGGGGCAAGGGGGCTGTGACCAAGACATTCAGTACTTC. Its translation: CASAGQGGCDQDIQYF.

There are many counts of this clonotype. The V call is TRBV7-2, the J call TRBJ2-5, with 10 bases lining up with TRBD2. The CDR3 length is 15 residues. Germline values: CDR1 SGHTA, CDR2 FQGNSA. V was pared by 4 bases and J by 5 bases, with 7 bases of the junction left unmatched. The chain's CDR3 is CASSSSGSGGETQYF. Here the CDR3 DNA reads TGTGCCAGCAGCTCTAGCGGGAGCGGCGGGGAGACCCAGTACTTC.